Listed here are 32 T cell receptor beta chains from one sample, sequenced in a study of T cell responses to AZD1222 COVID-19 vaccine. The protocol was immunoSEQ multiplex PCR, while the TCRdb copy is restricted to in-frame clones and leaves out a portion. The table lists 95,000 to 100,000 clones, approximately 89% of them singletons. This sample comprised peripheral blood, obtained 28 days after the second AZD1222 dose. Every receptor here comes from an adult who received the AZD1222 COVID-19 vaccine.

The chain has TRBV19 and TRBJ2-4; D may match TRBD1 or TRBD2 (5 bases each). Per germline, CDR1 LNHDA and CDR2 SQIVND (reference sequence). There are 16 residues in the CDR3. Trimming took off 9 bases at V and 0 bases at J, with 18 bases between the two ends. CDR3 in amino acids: CASRDLAISAKNIQYF. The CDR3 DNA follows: TGTGCCAGCCGGGACCTCGCGATTTCAGCCAAAAACATTCAGTACTTC.

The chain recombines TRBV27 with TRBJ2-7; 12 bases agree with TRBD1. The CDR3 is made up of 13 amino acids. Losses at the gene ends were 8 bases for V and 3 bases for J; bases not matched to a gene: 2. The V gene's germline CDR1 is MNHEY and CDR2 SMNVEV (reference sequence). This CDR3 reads CASGTGGGYEQYF. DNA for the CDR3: TGTGCCAGCGGGACAGGGGGCGGCTACGAGCAGTACTTC.

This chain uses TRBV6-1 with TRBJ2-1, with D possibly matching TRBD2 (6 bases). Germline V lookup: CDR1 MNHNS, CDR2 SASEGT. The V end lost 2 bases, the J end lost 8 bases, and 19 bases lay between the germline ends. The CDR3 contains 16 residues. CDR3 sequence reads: CASSEPGSLPLDEQFF. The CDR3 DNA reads TGTGCCAGCAGTGAACCCGGGAGCCTCCCGCTCGATGAGCAGTTCTTC.

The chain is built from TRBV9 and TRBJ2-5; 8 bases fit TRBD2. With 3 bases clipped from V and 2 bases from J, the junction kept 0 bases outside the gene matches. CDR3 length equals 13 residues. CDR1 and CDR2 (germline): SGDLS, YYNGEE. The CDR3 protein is CASSAGGQETQYF. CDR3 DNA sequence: TGTGCCAGCAGCGCGGGGGGGCAAGAGACCCAGTACTTC.

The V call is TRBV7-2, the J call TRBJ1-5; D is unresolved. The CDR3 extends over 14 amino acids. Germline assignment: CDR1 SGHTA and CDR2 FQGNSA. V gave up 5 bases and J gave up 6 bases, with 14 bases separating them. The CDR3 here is CASSPRLGGQPQHF. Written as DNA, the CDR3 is TGTGCCAGCAGCCCCCGACTGGGCGGTCAGCCCCAGCATTTT.

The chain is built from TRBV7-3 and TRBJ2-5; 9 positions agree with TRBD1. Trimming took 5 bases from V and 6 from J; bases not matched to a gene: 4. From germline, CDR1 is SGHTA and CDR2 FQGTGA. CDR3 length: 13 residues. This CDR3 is CASSPGQGQTQYF. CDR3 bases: TGTGCCAGCAGCCCGGGACAGGGTCAGACCCAGTACTTC.

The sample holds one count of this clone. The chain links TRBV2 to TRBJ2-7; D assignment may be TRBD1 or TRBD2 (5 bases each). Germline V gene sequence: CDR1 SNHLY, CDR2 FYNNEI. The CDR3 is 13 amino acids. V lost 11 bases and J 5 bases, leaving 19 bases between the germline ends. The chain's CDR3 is CAAGVGRLNEQYF. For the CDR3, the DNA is TGTGCCGCCGGAGTGGGACGTCTAAACGAGCAGTACTTC. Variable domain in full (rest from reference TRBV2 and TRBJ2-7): EPEVTQTPSHQVTQMGQEVILRCVPISNHLYFYWYRQILGQKVEFLVSFYNNEISEKSEIFDDQFSVERPDGSNFTLKIRSTKLEDSAMYFCAAGVGRLNEQYFGPGTRLTVT.

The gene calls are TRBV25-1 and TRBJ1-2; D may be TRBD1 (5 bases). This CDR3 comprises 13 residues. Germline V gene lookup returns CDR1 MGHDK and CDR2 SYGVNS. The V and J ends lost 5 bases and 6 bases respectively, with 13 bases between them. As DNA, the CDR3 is TGTGCCAGCAGTTCAGGGTTCTTGGATGGCTACACCTTC. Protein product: CASSSGFLDGYTF.

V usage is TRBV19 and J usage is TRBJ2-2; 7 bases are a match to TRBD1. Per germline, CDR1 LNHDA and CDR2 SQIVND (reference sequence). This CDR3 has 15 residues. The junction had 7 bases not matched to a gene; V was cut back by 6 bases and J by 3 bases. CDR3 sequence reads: CASSHRGGYTGELFF. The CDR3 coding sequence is TGTGCCAGTAGCCATCGAGGGGGCTACACCGGGGAGCTGTTTTTT.

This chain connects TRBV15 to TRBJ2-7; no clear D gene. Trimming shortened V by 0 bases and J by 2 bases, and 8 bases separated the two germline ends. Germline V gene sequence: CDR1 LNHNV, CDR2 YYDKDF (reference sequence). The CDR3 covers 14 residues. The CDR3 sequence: CATSREAVAYEQYF. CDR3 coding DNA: TGTGCCACCAGCAGAGAGGCGGTGGCCTACGAGCAGTACTTC.

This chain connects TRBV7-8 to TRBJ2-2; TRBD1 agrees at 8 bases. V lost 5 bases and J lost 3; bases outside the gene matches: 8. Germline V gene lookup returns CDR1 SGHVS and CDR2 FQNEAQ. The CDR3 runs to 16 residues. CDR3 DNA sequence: TGTGCCAGCAGCCGGTGGCAGGGGGCAGACACCGGGGAGCTGTTTTTT. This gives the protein CASSRWQGADTGELFF. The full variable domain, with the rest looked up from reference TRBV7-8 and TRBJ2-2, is GAGVSQSPRYKVAKRGQDVALRCDPISGHVSLFWYQQALGQGPEFLTYFQNEAQLDKSGLPSDRFFAERPEGSVSTLKIQRTQQEDSAVYLCASSRWQGADTGELFFGEGSRLTVL.

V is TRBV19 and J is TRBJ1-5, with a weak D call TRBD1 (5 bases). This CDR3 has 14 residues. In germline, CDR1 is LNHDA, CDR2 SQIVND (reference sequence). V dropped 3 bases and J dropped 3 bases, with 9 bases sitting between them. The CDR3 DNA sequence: TGTGCCAGTAGTATTAGGGACTTCAATCAGCCCCAGCATTTT. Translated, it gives CASSIRDFNQPQHF.

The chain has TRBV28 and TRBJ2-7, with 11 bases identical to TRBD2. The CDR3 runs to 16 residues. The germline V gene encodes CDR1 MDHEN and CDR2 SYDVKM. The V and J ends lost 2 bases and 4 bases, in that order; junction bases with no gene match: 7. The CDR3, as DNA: TGTGCCAGCAGTTTAGACCTTAGCGGGAGGGGGTACGAGCAGTACTTC. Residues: CASSLDLSGRGYEQYF.

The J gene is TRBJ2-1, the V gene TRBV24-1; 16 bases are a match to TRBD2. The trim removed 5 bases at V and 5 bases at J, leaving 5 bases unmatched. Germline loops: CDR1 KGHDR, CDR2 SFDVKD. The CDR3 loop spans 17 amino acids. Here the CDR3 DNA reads TGTGCCACCAGTGTGACGGGACTAGCGGGAGGGAACAATGAGCAGTTCTTC. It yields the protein CATSVTGLAGGNNEQFF.

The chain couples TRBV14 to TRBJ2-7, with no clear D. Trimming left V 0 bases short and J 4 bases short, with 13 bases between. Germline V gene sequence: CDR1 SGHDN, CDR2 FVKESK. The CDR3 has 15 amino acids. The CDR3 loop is CASSQEDLGFYEQYF. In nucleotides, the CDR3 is TGTGCCAGCAGCCAAGAAGATCTGGGCTTTTACGAGCAGTACTTC.

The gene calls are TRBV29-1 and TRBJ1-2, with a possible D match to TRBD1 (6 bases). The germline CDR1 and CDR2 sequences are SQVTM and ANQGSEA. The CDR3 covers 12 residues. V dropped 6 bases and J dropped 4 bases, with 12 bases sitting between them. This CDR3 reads CSVGGGTYGYTF. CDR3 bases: TGCAGCGTCGGGGGGGGCACCTATGGCTACACCTTC. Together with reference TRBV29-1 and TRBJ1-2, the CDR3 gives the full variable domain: SAVISQKPSRDICQRGTSLTIQCQVDSQVTMMFWYRQQPGQSLTLIATANQGSEATYESGFVIDKFPISRPNLTFSTLTVSNMSPEDSSIYLCSVGGGTYGYTFGSGTRLTVV.

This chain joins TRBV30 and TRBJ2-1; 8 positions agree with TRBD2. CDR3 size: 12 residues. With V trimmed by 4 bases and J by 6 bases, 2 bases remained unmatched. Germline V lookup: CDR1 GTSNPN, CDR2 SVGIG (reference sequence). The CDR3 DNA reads TGTGCCTGGACCGGGGGGGGCAATGAGCAGTTCTTC. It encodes CAWTGGGNEQFF.

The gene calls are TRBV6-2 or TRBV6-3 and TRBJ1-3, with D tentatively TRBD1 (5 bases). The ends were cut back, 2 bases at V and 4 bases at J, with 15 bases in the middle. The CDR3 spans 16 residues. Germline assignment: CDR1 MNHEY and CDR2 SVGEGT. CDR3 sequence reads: CASSYARAGSGNTIYF. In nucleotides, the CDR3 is TGTGCCAGCAGTTACGCCAGGGCGGGATCCGGAAACACCATATATTTT.

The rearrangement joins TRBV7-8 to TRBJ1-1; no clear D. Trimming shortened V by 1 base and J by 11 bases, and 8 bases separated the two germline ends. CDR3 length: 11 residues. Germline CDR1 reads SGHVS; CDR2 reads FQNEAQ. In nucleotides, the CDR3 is TGTGCCAGCAGCTTAGTAGGAGAGGCTTTCTTT. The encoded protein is CASSLVGEAFF.

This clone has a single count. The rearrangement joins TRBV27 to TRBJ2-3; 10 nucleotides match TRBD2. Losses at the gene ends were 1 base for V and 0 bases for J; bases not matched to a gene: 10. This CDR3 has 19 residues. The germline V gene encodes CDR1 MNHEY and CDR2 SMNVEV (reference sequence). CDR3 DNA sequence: TGTGCCAGCAGTTTATACGGTTCGAGCGGGAGGGCCAGCACAGATACGCAGTATTTT. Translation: CASSLYGSSGRASTDTQYF.

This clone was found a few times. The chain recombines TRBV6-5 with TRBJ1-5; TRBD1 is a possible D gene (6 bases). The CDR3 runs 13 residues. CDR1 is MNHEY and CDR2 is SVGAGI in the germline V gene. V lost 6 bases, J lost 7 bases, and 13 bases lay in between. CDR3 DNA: TGTGCCAGCAGGCGCCAGGGGAACCAGCCCCAGCATTTT. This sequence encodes CASRRQGNQPQHF.

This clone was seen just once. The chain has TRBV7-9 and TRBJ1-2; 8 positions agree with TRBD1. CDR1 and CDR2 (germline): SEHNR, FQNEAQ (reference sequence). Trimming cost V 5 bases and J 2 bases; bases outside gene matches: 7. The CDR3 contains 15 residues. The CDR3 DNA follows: TGTGCCAGCAGCGGAGGACAGGGTGCAAACTATGGCTACACCTTC. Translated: CASSGGQGANYGYTF.

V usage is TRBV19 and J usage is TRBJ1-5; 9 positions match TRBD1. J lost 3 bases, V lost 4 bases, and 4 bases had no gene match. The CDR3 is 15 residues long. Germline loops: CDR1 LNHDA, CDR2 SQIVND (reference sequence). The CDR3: CASSRTGGNNQPQHF. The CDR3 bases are TGTGCCAGTAGTAGAACAGGGGGCAACAATCAGCCCCAGCATTTT.

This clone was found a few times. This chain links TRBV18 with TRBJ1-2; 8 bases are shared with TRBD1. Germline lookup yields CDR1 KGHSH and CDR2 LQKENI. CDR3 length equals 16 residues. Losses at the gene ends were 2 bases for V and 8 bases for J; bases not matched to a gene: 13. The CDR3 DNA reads TGTGCCAGCTCACCATGGCAGACAGGGGCTTTGGGAGGCTACACCTTC. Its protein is CASSPWQTGALGGYTF. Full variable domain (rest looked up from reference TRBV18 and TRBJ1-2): NAGVMQNPRHLVRRRGQEARLRCSPMKGHSHVYWYRQLPEEGLKFMVYLQKENIIDESGMPKERFSAEFPKEGPSILRIQQVVRGDSAAYFCASSPWQTGALGGYTFGSGTRLTVV.

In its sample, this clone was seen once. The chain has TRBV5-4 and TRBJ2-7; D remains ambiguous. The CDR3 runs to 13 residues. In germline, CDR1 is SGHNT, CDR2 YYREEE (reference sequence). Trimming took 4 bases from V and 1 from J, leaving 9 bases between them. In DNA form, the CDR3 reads TGTGCCAGCAGCGTGGACCGATCCTACGAGCAGTACTTC. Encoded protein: CASSVDRSYEQYF.

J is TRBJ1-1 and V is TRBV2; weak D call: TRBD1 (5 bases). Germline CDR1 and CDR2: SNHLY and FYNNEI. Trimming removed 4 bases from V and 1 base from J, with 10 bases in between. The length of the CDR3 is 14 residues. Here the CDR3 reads CASSGFQGNTEAFF. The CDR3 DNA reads TGTGCCAGCAGTGGGTTTCAGGGGAACACTGAAGCTTTCTTT.

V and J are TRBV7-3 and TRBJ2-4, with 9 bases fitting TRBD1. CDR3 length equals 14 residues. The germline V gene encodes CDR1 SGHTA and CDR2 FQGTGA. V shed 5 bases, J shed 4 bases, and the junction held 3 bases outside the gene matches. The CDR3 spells CASSLGTGKNIQYF. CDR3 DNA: TGTGCCAGCAGCCTAGGGACAGGGAAAAACATTCAGTACTTC.

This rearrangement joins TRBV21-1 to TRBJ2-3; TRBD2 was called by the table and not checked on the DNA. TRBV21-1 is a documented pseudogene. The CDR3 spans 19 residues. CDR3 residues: CASSNPSGGDQMQGDTQYF. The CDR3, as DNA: TGTGCCAGCAGCAATCCCAGCGGGGGGGACCAGATGCAGGGAGATACGCAGTATTTT.

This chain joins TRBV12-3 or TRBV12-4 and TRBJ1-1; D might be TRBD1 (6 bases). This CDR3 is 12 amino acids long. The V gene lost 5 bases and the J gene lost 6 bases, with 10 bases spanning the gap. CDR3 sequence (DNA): TGTGCCAGCAGTCGAGGGACACCTGAAGCTTTCTTT. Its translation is CASSRGTPEAFF.

The CDR3 loop is CASTPVTVPNQPQHF. CDR3 coding DNA: TGTGCCAGTACCCCGGTGACAGTTCCTAATCAGCCCCAGCATTTT. V usage is TRBV19 and J usage is TRBJ1-5, with a possible D match to TRBD1 (5 bases). Germline CDR1 and CDR2: LNHDA and SQIVND (reference sequence). Trimming took off 7 bases at V and 4 bases at J, with 17 bases between the two ends. The CDR3 contains 15 residues.

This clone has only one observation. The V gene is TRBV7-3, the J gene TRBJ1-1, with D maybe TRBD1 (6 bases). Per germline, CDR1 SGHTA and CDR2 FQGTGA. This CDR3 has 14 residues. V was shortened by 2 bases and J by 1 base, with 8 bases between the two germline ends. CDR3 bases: TGTGCCAGCAGCTTAGGGGGCGGGAACACTGAAGCTTTCTTT. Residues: CASSLGGGNTEAFF.

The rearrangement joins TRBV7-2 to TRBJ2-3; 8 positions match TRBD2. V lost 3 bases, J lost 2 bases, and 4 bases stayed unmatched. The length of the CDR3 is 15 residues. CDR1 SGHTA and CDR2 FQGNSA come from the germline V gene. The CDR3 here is CASSLTSDNTDTQYF. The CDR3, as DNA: TGTGCCAGCAGCTTGACTAGCGATAACACAGATACGCAGTATTTT.